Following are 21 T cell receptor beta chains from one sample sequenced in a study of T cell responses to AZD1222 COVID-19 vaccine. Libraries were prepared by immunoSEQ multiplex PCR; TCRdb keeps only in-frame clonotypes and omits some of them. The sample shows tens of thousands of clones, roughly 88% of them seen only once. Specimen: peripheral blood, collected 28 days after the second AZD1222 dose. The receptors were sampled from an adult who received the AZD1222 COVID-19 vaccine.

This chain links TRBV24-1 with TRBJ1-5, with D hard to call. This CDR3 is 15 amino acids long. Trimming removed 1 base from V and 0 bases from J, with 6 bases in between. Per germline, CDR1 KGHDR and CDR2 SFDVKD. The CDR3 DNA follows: TGTGCCACCAGTGATTTAACAGCTAGCAATCAGCCCCAGCATTTT. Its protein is CATSDLTASNQPQHF.

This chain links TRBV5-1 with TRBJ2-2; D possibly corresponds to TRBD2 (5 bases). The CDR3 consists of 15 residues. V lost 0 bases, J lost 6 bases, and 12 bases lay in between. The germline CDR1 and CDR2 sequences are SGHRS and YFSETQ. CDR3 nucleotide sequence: TGCGCCAGCAGCTTGGCGGGTGGGGAGCCCGGGGAGCTGTTTTTT. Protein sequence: CASSLAGGEPGELFF.

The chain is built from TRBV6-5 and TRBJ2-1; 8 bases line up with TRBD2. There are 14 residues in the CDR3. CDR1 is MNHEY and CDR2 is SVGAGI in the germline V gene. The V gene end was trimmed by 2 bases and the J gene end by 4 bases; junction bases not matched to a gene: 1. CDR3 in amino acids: CASSYAGGYNEQFF. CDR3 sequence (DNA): TGTGCCAGCAGTTACGCGGGGGGATACAATGAGCAGTTCTTC.

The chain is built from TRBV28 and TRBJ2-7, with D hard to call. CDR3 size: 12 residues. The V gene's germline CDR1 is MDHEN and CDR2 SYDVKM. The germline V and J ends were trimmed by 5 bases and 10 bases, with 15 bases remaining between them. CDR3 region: CASSRGRFEQYF. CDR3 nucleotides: TGTGCCAGCAGTAGAGGACGGTTCGAACAGTACTTC.

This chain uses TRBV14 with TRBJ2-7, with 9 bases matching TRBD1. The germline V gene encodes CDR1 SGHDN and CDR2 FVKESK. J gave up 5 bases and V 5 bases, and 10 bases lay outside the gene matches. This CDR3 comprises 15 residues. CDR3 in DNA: TGTGCCAGCAGCTATATTGGACAGGGGACCGACGAGCAGTACTTC. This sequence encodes CASSYIGQGTDEQYF.

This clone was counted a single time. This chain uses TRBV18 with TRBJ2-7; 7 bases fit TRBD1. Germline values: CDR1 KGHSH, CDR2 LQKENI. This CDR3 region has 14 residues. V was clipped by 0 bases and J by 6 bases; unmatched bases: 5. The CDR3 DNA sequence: TGTGCCAGCTCACCACCTTCGACAGGGCTCGAGCAGTACTTC. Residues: CASSPPSTGLEQYF.

CDR3 DNA: TGTGCCAGCATCGGACGCCTGAACACTGAAGCTTTCTTT. Translation: CASIGRLNTEAFF. The chain has TRBV28 and TRBJ1-1; D not certain. Germline V gives CDR1 MDHEN, CDR2 SYDVKM. This CDR3 contains 13 residues. The V end was cut by 7 bases, the J end by 0 bases, with 9 bases between.

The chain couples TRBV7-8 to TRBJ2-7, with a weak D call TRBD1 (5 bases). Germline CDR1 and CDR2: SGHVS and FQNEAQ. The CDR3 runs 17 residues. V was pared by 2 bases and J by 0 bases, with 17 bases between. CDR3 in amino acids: CASSLRSVGRYSYEQYF. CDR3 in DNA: TGTGCCAGCAGCTTAAGGTCGGTGGGGCGTTACTCCTACGAGCAGTACTTC.

As DNA, the CDR3 is TGCGCCAGCCGAAGCCAGGGAGGCCAGACCCAGTACTTC. Protein sequence: CASRSQGGQTQYF. This rearrangement joins TRBV5-1 to TRBJ2-5; D may be TRBD2 (6 bases). The CDR3 extends over 13 amino acids. Looked up from germline, CDR1 is SGHRS and CDR2 is YFSETQ. V gave up 7 bases and J gave up 6 bases, with 16 bases separating them.

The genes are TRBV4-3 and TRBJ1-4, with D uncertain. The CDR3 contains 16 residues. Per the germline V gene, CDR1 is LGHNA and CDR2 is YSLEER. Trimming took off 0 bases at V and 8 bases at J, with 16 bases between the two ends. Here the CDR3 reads CASSQESVRAEEKLFF. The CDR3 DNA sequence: TGCGCCAGCAGCCAAGAGAGCGTCCGGGCGGAGGAAAAACTGTTTTTT.

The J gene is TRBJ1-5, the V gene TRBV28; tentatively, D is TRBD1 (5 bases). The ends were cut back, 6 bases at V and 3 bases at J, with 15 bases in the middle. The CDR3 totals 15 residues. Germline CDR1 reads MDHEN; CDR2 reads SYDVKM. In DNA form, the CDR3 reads TGTGCCAGCAGCCATCCCCCAGGGAACAATCAGCCCCAGCATTTT. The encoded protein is CASSHPPGNNQPQHF.

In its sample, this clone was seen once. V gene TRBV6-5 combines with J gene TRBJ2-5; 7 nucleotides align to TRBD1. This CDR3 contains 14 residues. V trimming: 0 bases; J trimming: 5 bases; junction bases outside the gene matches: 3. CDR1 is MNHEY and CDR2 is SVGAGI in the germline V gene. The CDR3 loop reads CASSYSYRGETQYF. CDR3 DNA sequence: TGTGCCAGCAGTTACTCGTACAGGGGCGAGACCCAGTACTTC.

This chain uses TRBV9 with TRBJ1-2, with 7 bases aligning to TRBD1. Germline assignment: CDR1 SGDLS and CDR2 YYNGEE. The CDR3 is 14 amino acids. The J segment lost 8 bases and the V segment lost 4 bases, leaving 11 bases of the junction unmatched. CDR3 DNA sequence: TGTGCCAGCAGCCCCCGCCGGACAGGAAACGGCTACACCTTC. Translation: CASSPRRTGNGYTF.

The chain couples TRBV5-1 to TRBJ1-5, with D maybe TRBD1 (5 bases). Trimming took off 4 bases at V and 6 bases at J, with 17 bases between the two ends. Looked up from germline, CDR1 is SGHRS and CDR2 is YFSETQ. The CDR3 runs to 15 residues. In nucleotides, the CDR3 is TGCGCCAGCAGCCTGGAGGGGAATCCAGCTCAGCCCCAGCATTTT. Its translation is CASSLEGNPAQPQHF. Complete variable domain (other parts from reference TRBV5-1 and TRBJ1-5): KAGVTQTPRYLIKTRGQQVTLSCSPISGHRSVSWYQQTPGQGLQFLFEYFSETQRNKGNFPGRFSGRQFSNSRSEMNVSTLELGDSALYLCASSLEGNPAQPQHFGDGTRLSIL.

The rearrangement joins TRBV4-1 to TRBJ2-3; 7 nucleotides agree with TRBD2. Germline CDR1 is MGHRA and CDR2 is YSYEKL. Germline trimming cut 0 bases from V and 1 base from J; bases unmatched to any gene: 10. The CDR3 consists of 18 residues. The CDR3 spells CASSQDLLRGVGTDTQYF. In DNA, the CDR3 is TGCGCCAGCAGCCAAGATTTGTTACGGGGGGTAGGCACAGATACGCAGTATTTT.

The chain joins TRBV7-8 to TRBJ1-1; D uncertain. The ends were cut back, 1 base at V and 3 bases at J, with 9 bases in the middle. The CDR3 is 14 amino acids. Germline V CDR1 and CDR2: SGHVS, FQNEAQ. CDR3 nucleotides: TGTGCCAGCAGCTTAGATCCGGGATACACTGAAGCTTTCTTT. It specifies CASSLDPGYTEAFF.

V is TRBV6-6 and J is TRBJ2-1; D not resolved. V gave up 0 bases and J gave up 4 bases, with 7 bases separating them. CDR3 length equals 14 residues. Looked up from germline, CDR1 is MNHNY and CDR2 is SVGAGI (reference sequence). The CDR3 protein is CASSYSAAYNEQFF. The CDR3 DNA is TGTGCCAGCAGTTACTCGGCCGCTTACAATGAGCAGTTCTTC.

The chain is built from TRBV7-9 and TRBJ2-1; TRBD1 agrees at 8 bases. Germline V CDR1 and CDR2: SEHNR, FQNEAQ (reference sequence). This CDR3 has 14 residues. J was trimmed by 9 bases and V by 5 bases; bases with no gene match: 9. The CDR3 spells CASSPLGTGSEQFF. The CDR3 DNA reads TGTGCCAGCAGCCCCCTGGGGACAGGTAGTGAGCAGTTCTTC.

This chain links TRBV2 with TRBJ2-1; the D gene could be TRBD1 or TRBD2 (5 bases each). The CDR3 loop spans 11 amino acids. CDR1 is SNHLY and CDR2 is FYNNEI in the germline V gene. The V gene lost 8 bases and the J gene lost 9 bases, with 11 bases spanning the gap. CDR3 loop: CASRGESEQFF. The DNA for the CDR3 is TGTGCCAGCCGAGGGGAGAGTGAGCAGTTCTTC.

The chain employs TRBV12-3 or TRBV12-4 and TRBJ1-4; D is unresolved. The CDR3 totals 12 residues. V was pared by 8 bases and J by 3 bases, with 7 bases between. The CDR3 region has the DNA TGTGCCAGCGCGCCGGCTAATGAAAAACTGTTTTTT. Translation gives CASAPANEKLFF.

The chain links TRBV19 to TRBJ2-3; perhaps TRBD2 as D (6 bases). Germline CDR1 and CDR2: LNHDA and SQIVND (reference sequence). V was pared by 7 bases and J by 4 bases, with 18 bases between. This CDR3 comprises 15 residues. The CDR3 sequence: CASKWRGLEPDTQYF. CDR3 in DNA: TGTGCCAGTAAATGGAGGGGTTTGGAGCCAGATACGCAGTATTTT.